This TCR beta chain came from a study of T-cell memory formation after mild COVID-19. Study-wide background: Most TCR clusters belonged to a single donor. Study-level points and caveats: Among contracting clones, CD4+ were mainly CM/EM and CD8+ enriched in EMRA. Day 15 to 85 contracting clones showed balanced CD4/CD8; day 15 to 37 expanders favored CD4+.

TCRdb used MiXCR to reprocess the 5' RACE reads, holding one entry per CDR3 protein. The sample has approximately 300,000 distinct CDR3 sequences; approximately 16% are singletons. The length of the CDR3 is 15 residues. V lost 1 base, J lost 5 bases, and 14 bases lay in between. The germline CDR1 and CDR2 sequences are KGHSH and LQKENI. This clonotype has more than one count but fewer than ten. What it binds is unknown. The sequence derives from a young man who had mild COVID-19 (a few samples of this study predate the infection). Cell type and time point are not known. Sequenced input: PBMCs or a T cell subset sorted from them (not recorded which). The rearrangement uses TRBV18 and TRBJ2-5, with D uncertain. This CDR3 reads CASSPRAALGETQYF. The CDR3 region has the DNA TGTGCCAGCTCACCACGGGCCGCCCTTGGCGAGACCCAGTACTTC.